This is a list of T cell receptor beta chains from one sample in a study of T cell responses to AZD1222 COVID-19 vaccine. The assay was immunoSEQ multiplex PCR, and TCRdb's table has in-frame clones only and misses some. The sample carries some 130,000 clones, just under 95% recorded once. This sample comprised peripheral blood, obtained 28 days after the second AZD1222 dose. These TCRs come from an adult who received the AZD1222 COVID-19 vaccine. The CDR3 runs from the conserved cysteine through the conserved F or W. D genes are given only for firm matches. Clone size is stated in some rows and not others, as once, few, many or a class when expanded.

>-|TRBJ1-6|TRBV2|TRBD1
TGTGCCAGCAGAGGGACAGAAGATTATAATTCACCCCTCCACTTT
CASRGTEDYNSPLHF
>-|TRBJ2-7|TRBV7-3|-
TGTGCCAGCAGCTTAAATATTGGGGGCGAGCAGTACTTC
CASSLNIGGEQYF
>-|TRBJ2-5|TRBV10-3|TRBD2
TGTGCCACGAGCCCAGCGGGGGGGCAAGAGACCCAGTACTTC
CATSPAGGQETQYF
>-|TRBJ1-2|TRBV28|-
TGTGCCAGTGCCGGATGGATCCCTGTGGGGTATGGCTACACCTTC
CASAGWIPVGYGYTF
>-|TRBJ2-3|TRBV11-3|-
TGTGCCAGCAGAGCAGGTCGCGGTACGCAGTATTTT
CASRAGRGTQYF
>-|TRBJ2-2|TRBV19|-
TGTGCCAGTAGGGATGCGGTGGTCACCGGGGAGCTGTTTTTT
CASRDAVVTGELFF
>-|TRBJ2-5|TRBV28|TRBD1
TGTGCCAGCAGTTCGACAGGGTGGGGAATCGTTTACCAAGAGACCCAGTACTTC
CASSSTGWGIVYQETQYF
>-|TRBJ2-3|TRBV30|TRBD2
TGTGCCTGGAGTAGCGGGATGGGCACAGATACGCAGTATTTT
CAWSSGMGTDTQYF
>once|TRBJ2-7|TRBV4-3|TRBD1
TGCGCCAGCAGCCTCAGGACAGGGGGGCACGAGCAGTACTTC
CASSLRTGGHEQYF
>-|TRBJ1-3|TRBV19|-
TGTGCCAGTACCCCTAAGCTAGGGGGAGGAAACACCATATATTTT
CASTPKLGGGNTIYF
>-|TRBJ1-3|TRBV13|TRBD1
TGTGCCAGCAGTTCCCTACAGGGGATGGGCTCTGGAAACACCATATATTTT
CASSSLQGMGSGNTIYF
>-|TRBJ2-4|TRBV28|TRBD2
TGTGCCAGCAGCTCCGGACTAGCGGGAGGGGTTCAGTACTTC
CASSSGLAGGVQYF
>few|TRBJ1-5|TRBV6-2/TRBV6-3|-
TGTGCCAGCAGTTACTCTCTTTTGGGGGCAGGGCACAATCAGCCCCAGCATTTT
CASSYSLLGAGHNQPQHF
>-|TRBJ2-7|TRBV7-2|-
TGTGCCAGCAGCTTAGCCAACTCCTACGAGCAGTACTTC
CASSLANSYEQYF
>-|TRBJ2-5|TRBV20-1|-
TGCAGTGCTAGAGTAGAGACCCAGTACTTC
CSARVETQYF
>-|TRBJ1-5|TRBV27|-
TGTGCCAGCAGTCCAGGGACGGATAGCAATCAGCCCCAGCATTTT
CASSPGTDSNQPQHF
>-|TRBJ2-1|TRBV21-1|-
TGTGCCACCAAGCAAAGTAAGGGTAGCGGGGGAACCTACAATGAGCAGTTCTTC
CATKQSKGSGGTYNEQFF
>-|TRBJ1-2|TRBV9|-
TGTGCCAGTCAAGGCACCCGGGGCTTTGGCTACACCTTC
CASQGTRGFGYTF
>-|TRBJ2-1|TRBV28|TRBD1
TGTGCCAGCAGTCCCTGGGGACAGGGGCTCGATGAGCAGTTCTTC
CASSPWGQGLDEQFF
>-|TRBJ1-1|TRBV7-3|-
TGTGCCAGCAGCTTAACAGAGAACACTGAAGCTTTCTTT
CASSLTENTEAFF
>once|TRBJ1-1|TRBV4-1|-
TGCGCCAGCAGCCCCGGGGACGGCCGTACTGAAGCTTTCTTT
CASSPGDGRTEAFF
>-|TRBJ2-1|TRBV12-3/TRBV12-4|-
TGTGCCAGCAGTTTCGCGTCGGAGCAGTTCTTC
CASSFASEQFF
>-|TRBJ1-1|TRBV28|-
TGTGCCAGCAAAGGGAACACTGAAGCTTTCTTT
CASKGNTEAFF
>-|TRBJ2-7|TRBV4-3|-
TGCGCCAGCAGCCCAGTATGGGGTAGCGAGCAGTACTTC
CASSPVWGSEQYF
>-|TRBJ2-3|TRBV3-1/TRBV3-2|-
TGTGCCAGCAGCCAAGGCGGTGGCACAGATACGCAGTATTTT
CASSQGGGTDTQYF
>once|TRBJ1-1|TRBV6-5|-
TGTGCCAGCAGACCTGGCCGGGGGTGGACTGAAGCTTTCTTT
CASRPGRGWTEAFF
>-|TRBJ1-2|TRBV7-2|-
TGTGCCAGCAGCCCGGGGCGGGGGGTTGGCTACACCTTC
CASSPGRGVGYTF
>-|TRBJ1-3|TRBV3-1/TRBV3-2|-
TGTGCCAGCAGCCAAGATTTCGGGGGGCGGGGAAACACCATATATTTT
CASSQDFGGRGNTIYF
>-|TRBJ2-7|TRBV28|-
TGTGCCAGCAGTTTATCACAGGGTTCTACGAGGCTCGAGCAGTACTTC
CASSLSQGSTRLEQYF
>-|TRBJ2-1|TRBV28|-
TGTGCCAGCAGTTTACGACGACGCCCGGGGACCTACAATGAGCAGTTCTTC
CASSLRRRPGTYNEQFF
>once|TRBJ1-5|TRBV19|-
TGTGCCAGTAGTATACTCGACAGAGGCAATCAGCCCCAGCATTTT
CASSILDRGNQPQHF
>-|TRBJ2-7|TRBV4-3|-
TGCGCCAGCAGCCCGTTGCTGGGGGAAAAGCAGTACTTC
CASSPLLGEKQYF
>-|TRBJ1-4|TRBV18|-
TGTGCCAGCTCAAGTCGACGGGAAAATGAAAAACTGTTTTTT
CASSSRRENEKLFF
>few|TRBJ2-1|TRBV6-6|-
TGTGCCGGATCCCAACAGGACTCAAGCTACAATGAGCAGTTCTTC
CAGSQQDSSYNEQFF
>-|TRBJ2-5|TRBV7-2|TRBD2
TGTGCCAGCAGCTTAGCAGCGGGAGGAGGACAAGAGACCCAGTACTTC
CASSLAAGGGQETQYF
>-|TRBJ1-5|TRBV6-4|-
TGTGCCAGCAGTGACTCATTAGGCACGCAGCCCCAGCATTTT
CASSDSLGTQPQHF
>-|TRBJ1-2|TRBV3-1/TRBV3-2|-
TGTGCCAGCAGCAGAGGGGAGGGCTACACCTTC
CASSRGEGYTF